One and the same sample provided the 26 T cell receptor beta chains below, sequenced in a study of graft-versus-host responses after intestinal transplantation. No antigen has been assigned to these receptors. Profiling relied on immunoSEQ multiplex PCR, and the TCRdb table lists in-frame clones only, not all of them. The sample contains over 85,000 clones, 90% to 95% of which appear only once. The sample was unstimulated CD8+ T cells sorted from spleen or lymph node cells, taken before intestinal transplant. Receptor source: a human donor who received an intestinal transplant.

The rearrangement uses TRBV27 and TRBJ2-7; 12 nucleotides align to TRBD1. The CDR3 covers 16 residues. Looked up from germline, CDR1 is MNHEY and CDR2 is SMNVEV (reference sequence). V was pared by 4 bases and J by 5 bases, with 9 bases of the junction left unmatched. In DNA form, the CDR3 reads TGTGCCAGCAGTTCCAGGGGACAGGGGGCACTTAACGAGCAGTACTTC. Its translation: CASSSRGQGALNEQYF.

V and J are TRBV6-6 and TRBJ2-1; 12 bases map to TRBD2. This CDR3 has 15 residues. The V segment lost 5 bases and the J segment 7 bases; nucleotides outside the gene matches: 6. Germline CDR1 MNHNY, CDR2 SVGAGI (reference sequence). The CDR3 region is CASSPTSGSRNEQFF. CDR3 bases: TGTGCCAGCAGTCCGACTAGCGGGAGTAGGAATGAGCAGTTCTTC.

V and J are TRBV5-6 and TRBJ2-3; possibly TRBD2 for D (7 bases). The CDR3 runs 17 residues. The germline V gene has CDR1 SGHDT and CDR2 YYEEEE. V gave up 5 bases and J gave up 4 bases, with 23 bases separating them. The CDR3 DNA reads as TGTGCCAGCAGTCTTTGGGGCGGGGGCTTGGCCCCAGATACGCAGTATTTT. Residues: CASSLWGGGLAPDTQYF.

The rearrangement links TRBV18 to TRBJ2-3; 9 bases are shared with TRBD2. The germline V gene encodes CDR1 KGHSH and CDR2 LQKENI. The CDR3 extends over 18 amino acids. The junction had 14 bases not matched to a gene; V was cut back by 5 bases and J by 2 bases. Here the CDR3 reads CASSVAGGPYKTTDTQYF. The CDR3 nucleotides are TGTGCCAGCTCAGTGGCGGGAGGGCCCTATAAGACCACAGATACGCAGTATTTT. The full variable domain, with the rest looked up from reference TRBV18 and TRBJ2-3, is NAGVMQNPRHLVRRRGQEARLRCSPMKGHSHVYWYRQLPEEGLKFMVYLQKENIIDESGMPKERFSAEFPKEGPSILRIQQVVRGDSAAYFCASSVAGGPYKTTDTQYFGPGTRLTVL.

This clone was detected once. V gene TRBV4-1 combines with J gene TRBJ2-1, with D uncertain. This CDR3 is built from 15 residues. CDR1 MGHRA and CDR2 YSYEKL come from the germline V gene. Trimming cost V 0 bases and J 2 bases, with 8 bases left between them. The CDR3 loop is CASSQEREPYNEQFF. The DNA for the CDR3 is TGCGCCAGCAGCCAAGAACGCGAACCCTACAATGAGCAGTTCTTC.

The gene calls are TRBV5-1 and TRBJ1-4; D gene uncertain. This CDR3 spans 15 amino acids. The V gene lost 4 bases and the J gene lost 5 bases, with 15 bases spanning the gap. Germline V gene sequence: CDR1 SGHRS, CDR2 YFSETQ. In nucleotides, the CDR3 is TGCGCCAGCAGCCCCAAGGCGGATACGAATGAAAAACTGTTTTTT. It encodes CASSPKADTNEKLFF.

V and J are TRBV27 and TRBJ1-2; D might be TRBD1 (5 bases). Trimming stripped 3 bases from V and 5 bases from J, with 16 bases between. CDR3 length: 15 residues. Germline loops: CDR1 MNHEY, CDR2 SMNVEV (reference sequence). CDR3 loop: CASSLSRGDLYGYTF. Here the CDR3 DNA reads TGTGCCAGCAGTTTGTCACGGGGGGACTTATATGGCTACACCTTC.

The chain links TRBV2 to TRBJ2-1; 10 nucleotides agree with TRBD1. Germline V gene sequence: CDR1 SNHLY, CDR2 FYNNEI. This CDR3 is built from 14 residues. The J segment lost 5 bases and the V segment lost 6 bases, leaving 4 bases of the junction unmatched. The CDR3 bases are TGTGCCAGCAGCCAAGGGACAGGGGACAATGAGCAGTTCTTC. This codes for CASSQGTGDNEQFF.

The CDR3 DNA reads as TGTGCCAGTATGTCAGGGGCTAAGGGGGAACCCCAGCATTTT. This gives the protein CASMSGAKGEPQHF. The V call is TRBV19, the J call TRBJ1-5; perhaps TRBD1 as D (6 bases). Germline V gives CDR1 LNHDA, CDR2 SQIVND (reference sequence). There are 14 residues in the CDR3. V was cut by 7 bases and J by 10 bases, with 20 bases left in between.

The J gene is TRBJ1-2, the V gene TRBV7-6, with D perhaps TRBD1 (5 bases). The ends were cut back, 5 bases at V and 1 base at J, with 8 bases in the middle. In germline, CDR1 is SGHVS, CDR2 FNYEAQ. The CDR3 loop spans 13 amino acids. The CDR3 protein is CASSPQGNYGYTF. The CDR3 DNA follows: TGTGCCAGCAGCCCCCAGGGTAACTATGGCTACACCTTC. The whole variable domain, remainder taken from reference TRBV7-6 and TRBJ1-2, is GAGVSQSPRYKVTKRGQDVALRCDPISGHVSLYWYRQALGQGPEFLTYFNYEAQQDKSGLPNDRFSAERPEGSISTLTIQRTEQRDSAMYRCASSPQGNYGYTFGSGTRLTVV.

The CDR3 DNA reads TGTGCCAGCAGCTTAGATTCTAGCGGGATATCCTACGAGCAGTACTTC. This sequence encodes CASSLDSSGISYEQYF. This chain connects TRBV7-9 to TRBJ2-7; 9 positions match TRBD2. V dropped 1 base and J dropped 1; count of bases not matched to a gene: 5. There are 16 residues in the CDR3. Germline lookup yields CDR1 SEHNR and CDR2 FQNEAQ (reference sequence).

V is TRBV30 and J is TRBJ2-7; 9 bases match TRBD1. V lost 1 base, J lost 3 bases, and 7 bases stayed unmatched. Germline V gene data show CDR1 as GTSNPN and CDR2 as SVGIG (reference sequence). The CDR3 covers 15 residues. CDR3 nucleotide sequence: TGTGCCTGGAGTGGTGGGACAGGGTATCGCTACGAGCAGTACTTC. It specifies CAWSGGTGYRYEQYF.

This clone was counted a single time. In DNA, the CDR3 is TGTGCCAGCAGTGATGGACAGTCCAATCAGCCCCAGCATTTT. Its translation is CASSDGQSNQPQHF. The V and J genes are TRBV6-1 and TRBJ1-5; D may be TRBD1 (6 bases). Per germline, CDR1 MNHNS and CDR2 SASEGT. Trimming took off 3 bases at V and 3 bases at J, with 9 bases between the two ends. The length of the CDR3 is 14 residues.

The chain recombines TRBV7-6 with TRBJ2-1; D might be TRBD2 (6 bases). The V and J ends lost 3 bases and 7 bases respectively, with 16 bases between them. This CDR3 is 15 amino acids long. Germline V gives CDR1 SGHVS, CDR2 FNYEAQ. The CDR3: CASSFEWGVGNEQFF. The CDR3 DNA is TGTGCCAGCAGCTTTGAATGGGGGGTGGGGAATGAGCAGTTCTTC.

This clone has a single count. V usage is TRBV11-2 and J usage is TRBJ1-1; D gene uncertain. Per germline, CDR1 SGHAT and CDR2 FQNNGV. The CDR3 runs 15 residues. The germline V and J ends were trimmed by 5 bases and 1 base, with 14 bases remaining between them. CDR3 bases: TGTGCCAGCAGCCCCCCCCGGGGAAAGAACACTGAAGCTTTCTTT. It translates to CASSPPRGKNTEAFF.

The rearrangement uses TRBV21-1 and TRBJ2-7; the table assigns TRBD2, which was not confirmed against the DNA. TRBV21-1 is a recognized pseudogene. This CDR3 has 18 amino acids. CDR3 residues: CASSNIRVFSGLGNEQYF. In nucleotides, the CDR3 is TGTGCCAGCAGCAATATTCGGGTTTTCTCGGGACTCGGCAACGAGCAGTACTTC.

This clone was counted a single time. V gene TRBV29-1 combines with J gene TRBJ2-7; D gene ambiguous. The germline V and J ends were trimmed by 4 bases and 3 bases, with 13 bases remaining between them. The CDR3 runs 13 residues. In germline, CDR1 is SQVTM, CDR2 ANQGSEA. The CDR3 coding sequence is TGCAGCGTTGTCGACTCTCTGAGCTACGAGCAGTACTTC. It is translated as CSVVDSLSYEQYF.

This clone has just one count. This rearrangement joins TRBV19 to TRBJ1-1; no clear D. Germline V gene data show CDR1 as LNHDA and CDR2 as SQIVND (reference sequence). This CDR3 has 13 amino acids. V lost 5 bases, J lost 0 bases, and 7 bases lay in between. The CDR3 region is CASSPTLNTEAFF. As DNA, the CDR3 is TGTGCCAGTAGTCCCACACTGAACACTGAAGCTTTCTTT.

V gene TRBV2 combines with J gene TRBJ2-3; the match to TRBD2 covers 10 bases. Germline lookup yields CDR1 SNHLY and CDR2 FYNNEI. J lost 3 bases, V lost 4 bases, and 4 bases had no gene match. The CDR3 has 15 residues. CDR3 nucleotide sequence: TGTGCCAGCAGTGGATTACTAGCGGGGACAGATACGCAGTATTTT. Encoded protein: CASSGLLAGTDTQYF.

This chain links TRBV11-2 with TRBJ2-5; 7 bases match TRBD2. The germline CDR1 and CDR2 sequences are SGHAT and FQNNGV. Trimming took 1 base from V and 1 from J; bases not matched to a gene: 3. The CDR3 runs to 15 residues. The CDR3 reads CASSLVAGVQETQYF. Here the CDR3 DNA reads TGTGCCAGCAGCTTAGTTGCGGGGGTCCAAGAGACCCAGTACTTC.

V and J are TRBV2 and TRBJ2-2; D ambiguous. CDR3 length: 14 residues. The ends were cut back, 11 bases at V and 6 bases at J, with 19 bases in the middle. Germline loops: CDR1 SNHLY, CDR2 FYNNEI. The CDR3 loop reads CAGFPGPRSGELFF. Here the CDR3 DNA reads TGTGCCGGGTTTCCGGGTCCCCGGTCCGGGGAGCTGTTTTTT. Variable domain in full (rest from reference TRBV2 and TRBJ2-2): EPEVTQTPSHQVTQMGQEVILRCVPISNHLYFYWYRQILGQKVEFLVSFYNNEISEKSEIFDDQFSVERPDGSNFTLKIRSTKLEDSAMYFCAGFPGPRSGELFFGEGSRLTVL.

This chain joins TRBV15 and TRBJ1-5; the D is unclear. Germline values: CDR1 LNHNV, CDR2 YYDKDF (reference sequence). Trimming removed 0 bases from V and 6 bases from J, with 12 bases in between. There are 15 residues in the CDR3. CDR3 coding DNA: TGTGCCACCAGCAGAGATCTCGGGGAGAGTCAGCCCCAGCATTTT. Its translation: CATSRDLGESQPQHF.

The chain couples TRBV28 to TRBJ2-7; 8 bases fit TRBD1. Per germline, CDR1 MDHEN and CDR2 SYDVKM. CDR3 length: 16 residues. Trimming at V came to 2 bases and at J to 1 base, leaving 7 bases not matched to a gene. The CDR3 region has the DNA TGTGCCAGCAGTTTAAGATCGAACAGGGGGTCCTACGAGCAGTACTTC. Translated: CASSLRSNRGSYEQYF.

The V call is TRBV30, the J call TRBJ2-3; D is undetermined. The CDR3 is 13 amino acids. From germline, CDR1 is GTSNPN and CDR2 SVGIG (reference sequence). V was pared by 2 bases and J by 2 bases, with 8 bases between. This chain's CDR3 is CAWSIDNTDTQYF. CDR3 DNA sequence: TGTGCCTGGAGTATAGACAACACAGATACGCAGTATTTT.

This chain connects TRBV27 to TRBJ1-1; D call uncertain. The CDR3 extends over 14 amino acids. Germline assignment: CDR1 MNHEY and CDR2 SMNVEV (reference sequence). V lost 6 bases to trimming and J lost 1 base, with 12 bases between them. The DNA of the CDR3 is TGTGCCAGCAGCCCTACCATGTGGAACACTGAAGCTTTCTTT. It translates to CASSPTMWNTEAFF.

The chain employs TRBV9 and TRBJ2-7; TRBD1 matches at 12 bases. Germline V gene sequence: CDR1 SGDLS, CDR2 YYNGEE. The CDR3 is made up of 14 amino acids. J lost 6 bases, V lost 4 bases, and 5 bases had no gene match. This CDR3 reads CASSPGDRGLEQYF. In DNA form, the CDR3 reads TGTGCCAGCAGCCCGGGGGACAGGGGGCTCGAGCAGTACTTC.